This T cell receptor beta chain emerged from a study of T cells in Graves' hyperthyroidism and ophthalmopathy. Overall study findings and caveats: Blood also held most thyroid clonotypes expanded beyond 0.001. Ophthalmopathy onset followed model prediction by a median approximately seven months.

This clonotype was seen only a few times. Its antigen is still unknown. Lactation, pregnancy, other autoimmune disease or uncontrolled infection excluded patients. What was amplified from RNA transcripts were TCR beta CDR3 regions. The HTBI primer set was used in a first-round RT-PCR of the TCR CDR3. TCRdb re-called the multiplex PCR reads with MiXCR, one entry per CDR3 protein. The sample has over 650,000 distinct CDR3 sequences; roughly 46% are singletons. Germline V gene data show CDR1 as DFQATT and CDR2 as SNEGSKA (reference sequence). Trimming cost V 1 base and J 3 bases, with 16 bases left between them. The CDR3 spans 15 residues.

This sequence originates from an adult man with Graves' disease, either hyperthyroidism or ophthalmopathy (not recorded which). Sequences were obtained from peripheral blood or thyroid tissue (not recorded which). The chain carries TRBV20-1 and TRBJ2-7; D unresolved. In DNA, the CDR3 is TGCAGTGCTAGAGCTGAAGCTACCCAAAACTACGAGCAGTACTTC. The encoded protein is CSARAEATQNYEQYF.